This entry lists 21 T cell receptor beta chains sequenced from one sample in a study of post-analysis software for immune sequencing data. The antigens for these receptors are not known. cDNA libraries for TCR beta contained unique molecular identifiers. One entry per CDR3 protein results from TCRdb running MiXCR on the PCR reads. The table lists about 200,000 distinct CDR3 sequences, 29% of them singletons, with 3.4% in the top ten. Findings and caveats of the study: Elevated frequency relative to controls characterized four or five TRBV segments in patients, TRBV5-6, TRBV5-1 and TRBV20-1 among them.

Sequenced material: blood. The source of these receptors is a girl aged 2-17 years with multiple sclerosis.

The chain recombines TRBV28 with TRBJ2-5; 9 bases fit TRBD1. The length of the CDR3 is 16 residues. The V and J ends lost 5 bases and 6 bases, in that order; junction bases with no gene match: 13. The germline V gene has CDR1 MDHEN and CDR2 SYDVKM. The DNA for the CDR3 is TGTGCCAGCAGTACCCCCGGGACAGGGCACCGAAAGACCCAGTACTTC. It codes for CASSTPGTGHRKTQYF.

This clonotype was picked up many times. V usage is TRBV29-1 and J usage is TRBJ2-5; TRBD2 matches at 8 bases. CDR1 SQVTM and CDR2 ANQGSEA come from the germline V gene. Losses at the gene ends were 7 bases for V and 5 bases for J; bases not matched to a gene: 9. The CDR3 contains 13 residues. The CDR3 loop is CSARRGGLETQYF. The CDR3 DNA follows: TGCAGCGCCCGACGGGGGGGTCTGGAGACCCAGTACTTC.

The V call is TRBV14, the J call TRBJ2-5, with D possibly TRBD2 on 6 matching bases. The CDR3 is 15 amino acids. Trimming left V 1 base short and J 4 bases short, with 13 bases between. Germline values: CDR1 SGHDN, CDR2 FVKESK. The CDR3 loop is CASSQGLVSGETQYF. In nucleotides, the CDR3 is TGTGCCAGCAGCCAAGGACTAGTTTCAGGAGAGACCCAGTACTTC.

This chain joins TRBV28 and TRBJ1-5; a weak D match, TRBD1 (6 bases). CDR1 and CDR2 (germline): MDHEN, SYDVKM. This CDR3 has 16 amino acids. Trimming left V 2 bases short and J 2 bases short, with 13 bases between. The CDR3 DNA is TGTGCCAGCAGTTTAAAGGGCAGGGGAGGCAATCAGCCCCAGCATTTT. It specifies CASSLKGRGGNQPQHF.

As regards this clonotype: Being one base from a much bigger clone, this may be a read error. The gene calls are TRBV29-1 and TRBJ1-2, with D unresolved. The germline CDR1 and CDR2 sequences are SQVTM and ANQGSEA. The CDR3 loop spans 9 amino acids. CDR3 region: CSVRDGCTF. CDR3 DNA: TGCAGCGTTAGAGATGGCTGCACCTTC.

The chain has TRBV18 and TRBJ1-6; D is unclear. The length of the CDR3 is 14 residues. The V end was cut by 0 bases, the J end by 9 bases, with 9 bases between. Germline values: CDR1 KGHSH, CDR2 LQKENI. CDR3 loop: CASSPPLGSSPLHF. As DNA, the CDR3 is TGTGCCAGCTCACCACCGCTGGGATCTTCACCCCTCCACTTT.

V gene TRBV29-1 combines with J gene TRBJ1-1; D call uncertain. Trimming removed 0 bases at V and 5 bases at J, with 16 bases between. This CDR3 is built from 15 residues. Germline loops: CDR1 SQVTM, CDR2 ANQGSEA. This chain's CDR3 is CSVEDPGPTGTEAFF. The CDR3 DNA is TGCAGCGTTGAAGATCCAGGACCAACGGGGACTGAAGCTTTCTTT.

Points on this clonotype: This clone may be a read error of a much larger clone one base away. The V gene is TRBV15, the J gene TRBJ2-4; D remains unclear. There are 15 residues in the CDR3. V dropped 0 bases and J dropped 7 bases, with 13 bases sitting between them. Per the germline V gene, CDR1 is LNHNV and CDR2 is YYDKDF (reference sequence). CDR3 sequence (DNA): TGTGCCACCAGCAGAGATGACATGGTGACGAACATTCAGTACTTC. This encodes CATSRDDMVTNIQYF.

This clonotype was seen at least ten times. The V and J genes are TRBV5-1 and TRBJ2-7, with D possibly matching TRBD2 (6 bases). This CDR3 comprises 12 residues. The V end lost 7 bases, the J end lost 6 bases, and 14 bases lay between the germline ends. Germline lookup yields CDR1 SGHRS and CDR2 YFSETQ. The DNA for the CDR3 is TGCGCCAGCGGGCCCAATAGCGGCGAGCAGTACTTC. This gives the protein CASGPNSGEQYF.

The rearrangement uses TRBV12-3 or TRBV12-4 and TRBJ2-7; 9 bases fit TRBD1. J was trimmed by 6 bases and V by 5 bases; bases with no gene match: 11. CDR3 size: 15 residues. Here the CDR3 reads CASSNVGTGTFEQYF. The CDR3 nucleotides are TGTGCCAGCAGTAATGTGGGGACAGGGACCTTCGAGCAGTACTTC.

V gene TRBV5-1 combines with J gene TRBJ2-5, with 12 bases lining up with TRBD2. V gave up 4 bases and J gave up 1 base; unmatched junction bases: 5. Germline loops: CDR1 SGHRS, CDR2 YFSETQ. This CDR3 region has 16 residues. As DNA, the CDR3 is TGCGCCAGCAGCCTCGGACTAGCGGGACCCCAAGAGACCCAGTACTTC. Translating it yields CASSLGLAGPQETQYF.

There are many counts of this clonotype. This chain connects TRBV24-1 to TRBJ2-5; 9 nucleotides line up with TRBD1. From germline, CDR1 is KGHDR and CDR2 SFDVKD. V gave up 3 bases and J gave up 5 bases; unmatched junction bases: 9. The CDR3 sequence is 16 residues long. The CDR3 region is CATSDPRDRAGETQYF. The CDR3 region has the DNA TGTGCCACCAGTGATCCACGGGACAGGGCCGGGGAGACCCAGTACTTC.

The rearrangement links TRBV5-1 to TRBJ2-3, with TRBD2 matching 8 bases. Germline loops: CDR1 SGHRS, CDR2 YFSETQ. V lost 2 bases to trimming and J lost 0 bases; unmatched junction nucleotides: 5. The CDR3 totals 16 residues. The CDR3 coding sequence is TGCGCCAGCAGCTTCGTTCGGACTAGCAGCACAGATACGCAGTATTTT. Its translation is CASSFVRTSSTDTQYF.

The CDR3 reads CASNIGTESSYEQYF. CDR3 DNA: TGTGCCAGCAACATCGGGACTGAGAGCTCCTACGAGCAGTACTTC. This chain links TRBV7-9 with TRBJ2-7, with D perhaps TRBD2 (6 bases). The germline V gene encodes CDR1 SEHNR and CDR2 FQNEAQ (reference sequence). V shed 7 bases and J shed 0 bases, with 16 bases lying between them. There are 15 residues in the CDR3.

This clonotype was recorded a few times. The chain recombines TRBV9 with TRBJ2-1; TRBD2 agrees at 12 bases. Germline loops: CDR1 SGDLS, CDR2 YYNGEE. The CDR3 runs 18 residues. V gave up 0 bases and J gave up 6 bases; unmatched junction bases: 10. CDR3 loop: CASSVGWLAGGPGNEQFF. DNA for the CDR3: TGTGCCAGCAGCGTAGGTTGGCTAGCGGGAGGGCCCGGCAATGAGCAGTTCTTC.

The DNA of the CDR3 is TGCAGTGCCGGGAATCAGCCCCAGCATTTT. Its protein product is CSAGNQPQHF. V usage is TRBV20-1 and J usage is TRBJ1-5; D is unclear. V was cut by 6 bases and J by 4 bases, with 4 bases left in between. This CDR3 spans 10 amino acids. CDR1 is DFQATT and CDR2 is SNEGSKA in the germline V gene (reference sequence).

This clonotype has just a few counts. The chain is built from TRBV6-2 or TRBV6-3 and TRBJ2-7, with TRBD2 matching 10 bases. The V gene's germline CDR1 is MNHEY and CDR2 SVGEGT. The CDR3 is 15 amino acids. V was clipped by 4 bases and J by 3 bases; unmatched bases: 6. Here the CDR3 reads CASSFRTSGSYEQYF. The CDR3, as DNA: TGTGCCAGCAGTTTCCGGACTAGCGGAAGCTACGAGCAGTACTTC.

This clonotype was detected ten times or more. The V call is TRBV7-2, the J call TRBJ2-3; 8 bases agree with TRBD2. The ends lost 5 bases at V and 1 base at J; junction bases unmatched: 5. This CDR3 contains 15 residues. Per germline, CDR1 SGHTA and CDR2 FQGNSA. The CDR3 here is CASSRGGIGTDTQYF. CDR3 DNA: TGTGCCAGCAGCCGGGGGGGGATCGGCACAGATACGCAGTATTTT.

About this clonotype: A read error may explain this, as a much larger clone is one base away. The genes are TRBV12-3 or TRBV12-4 and TRBJ1-1; a weak D match, TRBD1 (5 bases). This CDR3 has 14 amino acids. Trimming stripped 6 bases from V and 4 bases from J, with 15 bases between. This CDR3 reads CASRLDNLRTEAFF. The DNA of the CDR3 is TGTGCCAGCAGGTTGGACAATTTACGCACTGAAGCTTTCTTT.

As concerns this clonotype: A clone one base away is much larger, so this may be a read error. V is TRBV12-3 or TRBV12-4 and J is TRBJ1-2, with D possibly matching TRBD1 (5 bases). The CDR3 has 16 amino acids. DNA of the CDR3: TGTGCCAGCACCAAGAATCCGGACATTTTTAACCATGGCTACACCTTC. Translated, it gives CASTKNPDIFNHGYTF.

This clonotype came up many times. The V gene is TRBV5-5, the J gene TRBJ2-3; 15 bases are a match to TRBD2. Germline V gene sequence: CDR1 SGHKS, CDR2 YYEKEE (reference sequence). The CDR3 sequence is 16 residues long. The V gene end was trimmed by 4 bases and the J gene end by 4 bases; junction bases not matched to a gene: 4. CDR3: CASSTGTSGRSDTQYF. Here the CDR3 DNA reads TGTGCCAGCAGCACTGGGACTAGCGGGAGGTCAGATACGCAGTATTTT.